The entry below gives a single T cell receptor (beta chain) sequence along with its context. What it recognizes is unknown. The PCR had 60 Vbeta and 13 Jbeta primers. Clones were read by immunoSEQ multiplex PCR, and TCRdb kept only the in-frame ones, dropping some. The data show more than 80,000 clones, with under 85% seen just once and 2.5% to 3% held by the top ten. Germline loops: CDR1 DFQATT, CDR2 SNEGSKA (reference sequence). V gave up 2 bases and J gave up 4 bases, with 6 bases separating them. CDR3 length: 11 residues. These data are taken from a study of cytomegalovirus exposure and HLA in healthy donors. General study points: As confirmed in vitro, a few CMV-associated chains were specific for CMV antigens. A missense variant in DCLRE1C was later tied to TCR beta V- and J-gene trimming.

V and J are TRBV20-1 and TRBJ2-7; D call uncertain. The sample taken for sequencing was PBMCs. This TCR came from a female donor in good health and CMV-seropositive. The CDR3 is CSARPEYEQYF. CDR3 sequence (DNA): TGCAGTGCTAGACCAGAATACGAGCAGTACTTC.